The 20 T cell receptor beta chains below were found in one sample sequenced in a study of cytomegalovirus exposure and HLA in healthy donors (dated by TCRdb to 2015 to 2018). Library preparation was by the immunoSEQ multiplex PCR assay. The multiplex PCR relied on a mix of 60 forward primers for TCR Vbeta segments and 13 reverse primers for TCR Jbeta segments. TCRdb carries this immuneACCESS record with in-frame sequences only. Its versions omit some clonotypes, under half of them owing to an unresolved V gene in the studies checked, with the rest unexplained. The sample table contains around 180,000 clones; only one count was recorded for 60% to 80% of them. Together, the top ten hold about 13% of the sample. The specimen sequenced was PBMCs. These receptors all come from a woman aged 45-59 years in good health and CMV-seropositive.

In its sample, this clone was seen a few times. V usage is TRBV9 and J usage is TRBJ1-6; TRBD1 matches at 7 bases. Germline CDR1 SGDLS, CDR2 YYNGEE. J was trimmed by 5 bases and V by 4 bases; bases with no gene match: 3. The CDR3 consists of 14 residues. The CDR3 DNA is TGTGCCAGCAGCTTAGGGACAGATAATTCACCCCTCCACTTT. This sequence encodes CASSLGTDNSPLHF.

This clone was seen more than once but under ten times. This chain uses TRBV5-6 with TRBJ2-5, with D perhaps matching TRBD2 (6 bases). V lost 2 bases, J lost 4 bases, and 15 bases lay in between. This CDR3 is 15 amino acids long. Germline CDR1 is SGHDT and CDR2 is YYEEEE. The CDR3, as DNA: TGTGCCAGCAGCTTTTCGGACGGGAGATTAGAGACCCAGTACTTC. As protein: CASSFSDGRLETQYF. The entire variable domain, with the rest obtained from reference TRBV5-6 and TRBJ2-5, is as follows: DAGVTQSPTHLIKTRGQQVTLRCSPKSGHDTVSWYQQALGQGPQFIFQYYEEEERQRGNFPDRFSGHQFPNYSSELNVNALLLGDSALYLCASSFSDGRLETQYFGPGTRLLVL.

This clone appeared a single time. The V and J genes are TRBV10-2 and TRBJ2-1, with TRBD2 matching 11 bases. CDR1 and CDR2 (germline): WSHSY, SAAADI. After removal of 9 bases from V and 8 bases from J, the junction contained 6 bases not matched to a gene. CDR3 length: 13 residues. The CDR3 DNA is TGCGCCAGTCGGACTAGCGGGCGGTATGAGCAGTTCTTC. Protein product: CASRTSGRYEQFF.

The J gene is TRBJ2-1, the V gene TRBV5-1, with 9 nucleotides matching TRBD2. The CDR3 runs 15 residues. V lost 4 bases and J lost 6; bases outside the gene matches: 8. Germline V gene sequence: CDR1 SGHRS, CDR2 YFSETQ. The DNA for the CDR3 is TGCGCCAGCAGCCTAGGGGGCGGGGGGGCCAATGAGCAGTTCTTC. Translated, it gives CASSLGGGGANEQFF.

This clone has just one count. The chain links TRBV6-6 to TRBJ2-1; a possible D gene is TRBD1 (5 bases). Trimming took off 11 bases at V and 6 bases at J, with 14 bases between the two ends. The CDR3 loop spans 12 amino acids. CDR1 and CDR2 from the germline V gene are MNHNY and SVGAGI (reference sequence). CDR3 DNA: TGTGCCTGCTTCGACAGATCCAATGAGCAGTTCTTC. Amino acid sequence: CACFDRSNEQFF.

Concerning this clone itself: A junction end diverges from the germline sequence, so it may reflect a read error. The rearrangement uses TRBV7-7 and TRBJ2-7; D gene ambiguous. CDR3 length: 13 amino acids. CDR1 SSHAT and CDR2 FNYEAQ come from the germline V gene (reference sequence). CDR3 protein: CASSPGPSYEQYF. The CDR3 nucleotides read TGTGCTAGCAGCCCTGGGCCCTCCTACGAGCAGTACTTC.

The CDR3 region is CASSYSRDSYEQYF. The CDR3 bases are TGCGCCAGCAGTTACAGCAGGGACTCCTACGAGCAGTACTTC. The V gene is TRBV5-1, the J gene TRBJ2-7, with TRBD1 as a possible D gene (5 bases). The V gene lost 5 bases and the J gene lost 0 bases, with 12 bases spanning the gap. The germline V gene has CDR1 SGHRS and CDR2 YFSETQ. This CDR3 has 14 residues.

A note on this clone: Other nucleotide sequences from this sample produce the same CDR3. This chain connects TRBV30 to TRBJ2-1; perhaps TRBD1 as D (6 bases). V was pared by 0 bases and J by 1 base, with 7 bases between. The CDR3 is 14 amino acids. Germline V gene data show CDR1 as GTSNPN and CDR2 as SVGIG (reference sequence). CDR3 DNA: TGTGCCTGGAGTGTAAGGGGGTCCTACAATGAGCAGTTCTTC. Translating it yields CAWSVRGSYNEQFF.

The CDR3 coding sequence is TGCAGCGTCGTTCCTACTCCCCAGGGCGACTACGAGCAGTACTTC. This translates into CSVVPTPQGDYEQYF. The chain is built from TRBV29-1 and TRBJ2-7, with D possibly matching TRBD1 (5 bases). Germline assignment: CDR1 SQVTM and CDR2 ANQGSEA. The CDR3 is made up of 15 amino acids. The ends were cut back, 6 bases at V and 3 bases at J, with 21 bases in the middle.

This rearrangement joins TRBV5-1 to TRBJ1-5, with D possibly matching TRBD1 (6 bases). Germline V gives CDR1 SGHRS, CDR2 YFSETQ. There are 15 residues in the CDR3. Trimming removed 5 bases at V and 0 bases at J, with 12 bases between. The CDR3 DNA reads TGCGCCAGCAGGCAGGACAGCAATAGCAATCAGCCCCAGCATTTT. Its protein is CASRQDSNSNQPQHF.

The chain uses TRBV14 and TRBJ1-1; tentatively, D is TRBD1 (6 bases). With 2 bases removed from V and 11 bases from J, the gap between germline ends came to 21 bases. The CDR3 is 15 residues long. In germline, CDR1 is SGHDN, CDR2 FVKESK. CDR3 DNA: TGTGCCAGCAGCCAACTTTACGGGGGGGCGTTAAGTGCTTTCTTT. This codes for CASSQLYGGALSAFF.

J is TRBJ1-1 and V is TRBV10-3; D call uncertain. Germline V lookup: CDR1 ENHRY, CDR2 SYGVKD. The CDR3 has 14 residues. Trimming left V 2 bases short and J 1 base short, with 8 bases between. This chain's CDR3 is CAISERSPNTEAFF. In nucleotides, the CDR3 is TGTGCCATCAGTGAGAGGAGCCCGAACACTGAAGCTTTCTTT.

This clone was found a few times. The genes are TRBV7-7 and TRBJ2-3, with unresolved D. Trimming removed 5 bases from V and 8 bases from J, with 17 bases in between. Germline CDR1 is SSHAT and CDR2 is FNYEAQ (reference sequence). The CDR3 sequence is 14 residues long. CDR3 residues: CASSPLDSSSTQYF. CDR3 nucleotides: TGTGCCAGCAGCCCATTAGACTCTTCGAGTACGCAGTATTTT.

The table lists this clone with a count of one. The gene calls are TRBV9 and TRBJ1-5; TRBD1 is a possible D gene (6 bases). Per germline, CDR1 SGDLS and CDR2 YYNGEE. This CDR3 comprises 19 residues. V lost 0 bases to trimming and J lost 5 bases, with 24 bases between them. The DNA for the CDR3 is TGTGCCAGCAGCGTAGTTGAAGACCTTATTGACAGGACCTATCAGCCCCAGCATTTT. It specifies CASSVVEDLIDRTYQPQHF. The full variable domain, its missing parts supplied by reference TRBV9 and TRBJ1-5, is DSGVTQTPKHLITATGQRVTLRCSPRSGDLSVYWYQQSLDQGLQFLIQYYNGEERAKGNILERFSAQQFPDLHSELNLSSLELGDSALYFCASSVVEDLIDRTYQPQHFGDGTRLSIL.

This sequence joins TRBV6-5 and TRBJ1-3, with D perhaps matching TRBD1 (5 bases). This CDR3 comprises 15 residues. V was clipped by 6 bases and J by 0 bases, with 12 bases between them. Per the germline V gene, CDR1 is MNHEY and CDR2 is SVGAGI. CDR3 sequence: CASRARGGSGNTIYF. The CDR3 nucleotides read TGTGCCAGCAGAGCTCGGGGGGGCTCTGGAAACACCATATATTTT.

The CDR3 here is CASSPIWTGVTEAFF. CDR3 nucleotides: TGTGCCAGCAGTCCCATATGGACAGGGGTGACTGAAGCTTTCTTT. V gene TRBV6-5 combines with J gene TRBJ1-1; 9 positions agree with TRBD1. Per the germline V gene, CDR1 is MNHEY and CDR2 is SVGAGI. V lost 5 bases and J lost 5; bases outside the gene matches: 9. CDR3 length: 15 amino acids.

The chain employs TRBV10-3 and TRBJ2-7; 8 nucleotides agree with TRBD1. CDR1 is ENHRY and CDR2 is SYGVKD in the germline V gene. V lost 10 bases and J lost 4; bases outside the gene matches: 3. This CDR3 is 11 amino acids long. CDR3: CATTGAYEQYF. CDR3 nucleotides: TGTGCCACGACAGGGGCGTACGAGCAGTACTTC.

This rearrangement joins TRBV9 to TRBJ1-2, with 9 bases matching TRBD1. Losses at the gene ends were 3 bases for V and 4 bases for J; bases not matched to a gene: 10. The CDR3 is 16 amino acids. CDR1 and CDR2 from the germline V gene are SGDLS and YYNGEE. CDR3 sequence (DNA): TGTGCCAGCAGCGATAATTGGGACAGGGACGGCTATGGCTACACCTTC. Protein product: CASSDNWDRDGYGYTF. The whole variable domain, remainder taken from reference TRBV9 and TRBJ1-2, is DSGVTQTPKHLITATGQRVTLRCSPRSGDLSVYWYQQSLDQGLQFLIQYYNGEERAKGNILERFSAQQFPDLHSELNLSSLELGDSALYFCASSDNWDRDGYGYTFGSGTRLTVV.

The CDR3 here is CASSERATRSYNEQFF. DNA of the CDR3: TGTGCCAGCAGTGAAAGGGCAACTAGGTCCTACAATGAGCAGTTCTTC. This rearrangement joins TRBV25-1 to TRBJ2-1, with D possibly being TRBD2 (5 bases). The CDR3 has 16 amino acids. Germline values: CDR1 MGHDK, CDR2 SYGVNS. Trimming shortened V by 2 bases and J by 1 base, and 12 bases separated the two germline ends.

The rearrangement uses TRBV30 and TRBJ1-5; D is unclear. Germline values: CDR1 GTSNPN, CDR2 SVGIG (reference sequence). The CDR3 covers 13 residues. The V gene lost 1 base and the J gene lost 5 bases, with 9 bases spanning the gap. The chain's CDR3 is CAWSASEDQPQHF. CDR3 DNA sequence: TGTGCCTGGAGTGCGTCCGAGGATCAGCCCCAGCATTTT.